Listed here are 31 T cell receptor beta chains from one sample, sequenced in a study of CD8 T cells in ankylosing spondylitis. TCRdb fed the 5' RACE reads into MiXCR, producing one record per CDR3 protein. The data show fewer than 450,000 distinct CDR3 sequences, with roughly 18% seen just once and 0.85% to 1.3% held by the top ten. These receptors are not linked to any known antigen. General study points: What seemed typical of ankylosing spondylitis blood was a TCR beta motif built from 7 or 8 highly homologous variants.

What was sequenced was blood, either unsorted or a sorted T cell fraction (not recorded which). The receptors stem from a male donor with ankylosing spondylitis.

This clonotype was detected many times. This sequence joins TRBV12-3 or TRBV12-4 and TRBJ2-3; 11 positions agree with TRBD2. The CDR3 sequence is 16 residues long. V shed 7 bases and J 3 bases; nucleotides not matched to a gene: 9. The CDR3 DNA is TGTGCCAGCACCTCCGTAGCGGGGGGGCTTACAGATACGCAGTATTTT. Protein: CASTSVAGGLTDTQYF.

This clonotype has a count of ten or more. The chain has TRBV12-3 or TRBV12-4 and TRBJ2-7, with a weak D call TRBD1 (6 bases). CDR3 length: 13 amino acids. Trimming cost V 4 bases and J 4 bases, with 11 bases left between them. CDR3 in DNA: TGTGCCAGCAGTTCCGACAGGAGTTACGAGCAGTACTTC. Translated: CASSSDRSYEQYF.

This clonotype was recorded many times. V and J are TRBV15 and TRBJ2-7, with D possibly TRBD1 on 6 matching bases. V lost 0 bases, J lost 0 bases, and 9 bases lay in between. This CDR3 contains 15 residues. CDR1 is LNHNV, CDR2 YYDKDF, per germline (reference sequence). The CDR3 sequence: CATSRDRGYSYEQYF. The CDR3 DNA sequence: TGTGCCACCAGCAGAGATAGGGGGTACTCCTACGAGCAGTACTTC.

J is TRBJ2-1 and V is TRBV20-1; possibly TRBD2 for D (5 bases). The CDR3 is 13 amino acids. Trimming pared 4 bases from V and 0 bases from J, leaving 7 bases between. The V gene's germline CDR1 is DFQATT and CDR2 SNEGSKA (reference sequence). CDR3 residues: CSANSASYNEQFF. The CDR3 region has the DNA TGCAGTGCTAATAGCGCCTCCTACAATGAGCAGTTCTTC.

This clonotype has just a few counts. The rearrangement links TRBV29-1 to TRBJ2-3; 7 bases agree with TRBD1. The J segment lost 2 bases and the V segment lost 6 bases, leaving 11 bases of the junction unmatched. The CDR3 has 15 residues. Germline-derived CDR1 and CDR2 are SQVTM and ANQGSEA. CDR3 residues: CSVRAWGTATDTQYF. The CDR3 coding sequence is TGCAGCGTGCGGGCGTGGGGGACAGCCACAGATACGCAGTATTTT.

This clonotype has only a few counts. This chain joins TRBV5-1 and TRBJ2-5; TRBD1 aligns across 7 bases. Looked up from germline, CDR1 is SGHRS and CDR2 is YFSETQ. V dropped 4 bases and J dropped 5; count of bases not matched to a gene: 11. The CDR3 has 15 residues. In DNA, the CDR3 is TGCGCCAGCAGCCGGATAGGGGGCTGGGGGGAGACCCAGTACTTC. Translated: CASSRIGGWGETQYF.

This clonotype was detected ten times or more. This chain links TRBV11-2 with TRBJ1-2; D ambiguous. Germline CDR1 reads SGHAT; CDR2 reads FQNNGV. The CDR3 length is 13 residues. The V end was cut by 2 bases, the J end by 7 bases, with 11 bases between. As DNA, the CDR3 is TGTGCCAGCAGCTTAAATCTCCTAGTTGGCTACACCTTC. Protein sequence: CASSLNLLVGYTF.

This clonotype has only a few counts. The chain carries TRBV12-3 or TRBV12-4 and TRBJ2-4; a possible D gene is TRBD2 (5 bases). V was clipped by 8 bases and J by 8 bases, with 13 bases between them. The CDR3 has 12 amino acids. The DNA for the CDR3 is TGTGCCAGCCGCGGGCTCCAGGACATTCAGTACTTC. Protein: CASRGLQDIQYF.

This clonotype was observed a few times. The rearrangement links TRBV21-1 to TRBJ2-7; the table's D call, TRBD1, has no DNA check behind it. TRBV21-1 is flagged as a pseudogene. The CDR3 totals 16 residues. The CDR3 here is CASSKALEGQDYEQYF. The CDR3 DNA sequence: TGTGCCAGCAGCAAAGCGCTGGAAGGACAAGACTACGAGCAGTACTTC.

The chain has TRBV7-3 and TRBJ1-1; the match to TRBD1 covers 7 bases. The CDR3 runs 15 residues. J gave up 3 bases and V 4 bases, and 8 bases lay outside the gene matches. CDR1 is SGHTA and CDR2 is FQGTGA in the germline V gene. The DNA for the CDR3 is TGTGCCAGCAGCTCGACGGGCAGGGGGGACACTGAAGCTTTCTTT. It specifies CASSSTGRGDTEAFF.

The rearrangement joins TRBV2 to TRBJ2-4; TRBD1 is a possible D gene (6 bases). In germline, CDR1 is SNHLY, CDR2 FYNNEI. V lost 6 bases, J lost 7 bases, and 7 bases lay in between. The CDR3 sequence is 11 residues long. In DNA, the CDR3 is TGTGCCAGCAGCCAGGGGAACATTCAGTACTTC. This encodes CASSQGNIQYF.

This clonotype was detected only a few times. CDR3 protein: CASSLDRTPSPLGTQYF. The CDR3 nucleotides are TGTGCCAGCAGCTTAGATCGCACCCCTAGTCCCCTGGGGACCCAGTACTTC. The chain uses TRBV11-2 and TRBJ2-5; unclear D gene. The V gene lost 0 bases and the J gene lost 7 bases, with 21 bases spanning the gap. Looked up from germline, CDR1 is SGHAT and CDR2 is FQNNGV. The CDR3 contains 17 residues.

This clonotype was counted a few times. The V gene is TRBV28, the J gene TRBJ2-2; tentative D call: TRBD2 (6 bases). CDR1 is MDHEN, CDR2 SYDVKM, per germline. CDR3 length equals 16 residues. Trimming shortened V by 1 base and J by 4 bases, and 13 bases separated the two germline ends. The CDR3 bases are TGTGCCAGCAGTTTATTGGTAGCGGAATTCACCGGGGAGCTGTTTTTT. It encodes CASSLLVAEFTGELFF.

The chain has TRBV5-1 and TRBJ2-7; 8 positions match TRBD2. The length of the CDR3 is 14 residues. Germline values: CDR1 SGHRS, CDR2 YFSETQ. Trimming removed 4 bases from V and 2 bases from J; junction bases left unmatched: 5. The CDR3 DNA follows: TGCGCCAGCAGCCCACTAGCGGAACCCTACGAGCAGTACTTC. Protein sequence: CASSPLAEPYEQYF.

The chain combines TRBV4-3 with TRBJ2-4, with TRBD2 matching 11 bases. The CDR3 covers 19 residues. Germline V lookup: CDR1 LGHNA, CDR2 YSLEER. Trimming cost V 0 bases and J 1 base; bases outside gene matches: 8. The CDR3 bases are TGCGCCAGCAGCCAAGATCCAACTAGCGGGAGTGCGGCCAAAAACATTCAGTACTTC. Its protein product is CASSQDPTSGSAAKNIQYF.

The chain carries TRBV3-1 and TRBJ2-3; D is perhaps TRBD2 (6 bases). This CDR3 has 15 amino acids. With 4 bases removed from V and 0 bases from J, the gap between germline ends came to 11 bases. Germline V gene lookup returns CDR1 LGHDT and CDR2 YNNKEL (reference sequence). This CDR3 reads CASSPRTTSTDTQYF. In nucleotides, the CDR3 is TGTGCCAGCAGCCCGCGGACTACCAGCACAGATACGCAGTATTTT.

The chain combines TRBV6-1 with TRBJ1-6; D unresolved. V was pared by 5 bases and J by 6 bases, with 17 bases between. Germline V CDR1 and CDR2: MNHNS, SASEGT. This CDR3 comprises 16 residues. The CDR3 nucleotides read TGTGCCAGCAGTCCCCCACCGGAGGGCGGTAATTCACCCCTCCACTTT. Protein sequence: CASSPPPEGGNSPLHF.

The CDR3 region has the DNA TGTGCCAGCAGAACAGATAGCAATCAGCCCCAGCATTTT. Translating it yields CASRTDSNQPQHF. V gene TRBV2 combines with J gene TRBJ1-5, with D unresolved. This CDR3 region has 13 residues. V lost 6 bases to trimming and J lost 0 bases, with 6 bases between them. Germline V gene lookup returns CDR1 SNHLY and CDR2 FYNNEI.

CDR3 nucleotides: TGTGCCAGCAGCCAAATGACTAGCGGGAGGTACGGGTCCTACGAGCAGTACTTC. As protein: CASSQMTSGRYGSYEQYF. The chain has TRBV3-1 and TRBJ2-7; TRBD2 matches at 13 bases. Germline V gives CDR1 LGHDT, CDR2 YNNKEL (reference sequence). The CDR3 contains 18 residues. With V trimmed by 2 bases and J by 1 base, 8 bases remained unmatched.

The chain combines TRBV2 with TRBJ1-1, with 7 nucleotides matching TRBD1. V gave up 7 bases and J gave up 0 bases; unmatched junction bases: 5. CDR1 is SNHLY, CDR2 FYNNEI, per germline. CDR3 length: 14 residues. The CDR3 is CASTRQGLNTEAFF. DNA for the CDR3: TGTGCCAGCACCAGACAGGGCTTGAACACTGAAGCTTTCTTT.

This clonotype was detected a few times. The chain employs TRBV27 and TRBJ2-2; 16 bases align to TRBD2. Trimming took 6 bases from V and 0 from J; bases not matched to a gene: 4. This CDR3 is built from 18 residues. Germline CDR1 and CDR2: MNHEY and SMNVEV (reference sequence). The CDR3 here is CASRGGLAGGANTGELFF. For the CDR3, the DNA is TGTGCCAGCAGGGGGGGACTAGCGGGAGGGGCGAACACCGGGGAGCTGTTTTTT.

The chain carries TRBV20-1 and TRBJ2-7; 12 bases fit TRBD2. Germline CDR1 DFQATT, CDR2 SNEGSKA (reference sequence). V lost 8 bases, J lost 6 bases, and 8 bases stayed unmatched. This CDR3 has 13 residues. In nucleotides, the CDR3 is TGCAGTCCTTTGACTAGCGGGAGTCGCGAGCAGTACTTC. Translated, it gives CSPLTSGSREQYF.

The chain joins TRBV12-3 or TRBV12-4 to TRBJ2-7; the D gene is possibly TRBD1 (6 bases). The CDR3 runs 13 residues. The V end was cut by 2 bases, the J end by 5 bases, with 10 bases between. The CDR3: CASSLQGHHEQYF. The CDR3 DNA reads as TGTGCCAGCAGTTTACAGGGACATCACGAGCAGTACTTC.

This chain links TRBV20-1 with TRBJ2-1; TRBD2 aligns across 8 bases. This CDR3 contains 16 residues. Germline V gene sequence: CDR1 DFQATT, CDR2 SNEGSKA (reference sequence). V shed 5 bases, J shed 4 bases, and the junction held 13 bases outside the gene matches. CDR3 in DNA: TGCAGTGCTGGCCCCTTGCTAGCGGGCCTTTACAATGAGCAGTTCTTC. Its translation is CSAGPLLAGLYNEQFF.

In this sample, this clonotype turned up many times. This chain joins TRBV12-3 or TRBV12-4 and TRBJ2-2; D is unresolved. This CDR3 is built from 15 residues. V lost 2 bases and J 4 bases, leaving 11 bases between the germline ends. In nucleotides, the CDR3 is TGTGCCAGCAGTTTATTAGGGCCCAGCACCGGGGAGCTGTTTTTT. This encodes CASSLLGPSTGELFF.

This clonotype was detected a few times. This sequence joins TRBV28 and TRBJ1-5; D gene ambiguous. The V end was cut by 1 base, the J end by 3 bases, with 10 bases between. Germline V gene data show CDR1 as MDHEN and CDR2 as SYDVKM. There are 15 residues in the CDR3. The CDR3 DNA sequence: TGTGCCAGCAGTTTATTGCGGCCGAACAATCAGCCCCAGCATTTT. This encodes CASSLLRPNNQPQHF.

The V and J genes are TRBV20-1 and TRBJ1-1; D remains unclear. The germline V gene encodes CDR1 DFQATT and CDR2 SNEGSKA (reference sequence). This CDR3 has 10 amino acids. V gave up 3 bases and J gave up 10 bases, with 9 bases separating them. The CDR3: CSARPSGAFF. The DNA for the CDR3 is TGCAGTGCTAGGCCCTCGGGAGCTTTCTTT.

This clonotype was observed a few times. The gene calls are TRBV4-2 and TRBJ1-4; 8 bases match TRBD1. This CDR3 has 15 residues. CDR1 and CDR2 from the germline V gene are LGHNA and YNFKEQ. The V segment lost 1 base and the J segment 6 bases; nucleotides outside the gene matches: 4. The CDR3 reads CASSQGGTGDEKLFF. Written as DNA, the CDR3 is TGTGCCAGCAGCCAAGGCGGGACAGGCGATGAAAAACTGTTTTTT.

This clonotype has only a few counts. The gene calls are TRBV12-3 or TRBV12-4 and TRBJ2-2, with 8 positions matching TRBD1. The CDR3 is 18 amino acids. Trimming took 3 bases from V and 0 from J; bases not matched to a gene: 9. The CDR3 sequence: CASSFRVTGQANTGELFF. In DNA form, the CDR3 reads TGTGCCAGCAGTTTTAGAGTGACGGGACAGGCGAACACCGGGGAGCTGTTTTTT.

This clonotype was picked up a small number of times. One end of the junction is discordant with germline, which a read error may explain. The chain employs TRBV20-1 and TRBJ2-4; 13 positions match TRBD2. CDR3 size: 14 residues. Looked up from germline, CDR1 is DFQATT and CDR2 is SNEGSKA (reference sequence). In nucleotides, the CDR3 is TGCAGTACTAGCGGGGGGGCGACCAAAAACATTCAGTACTTC. As protein: CSTSGGATKNIQYF.

This sequence joins TRBV28 and TRBJ2-7; tentatively, D is TRBD1 or TRBD2 (5 bases each). CDR1 is MDHEN, CDR2 SYDVKM, per germline. V was clipped by 8 bases and J by 7 bases, with 15 bases between them. This CDR3 is built from 12 residues. This CDR3 is CASQGGLLEQYF. As DNA, the CDR3 is TGTGCCAGCCAGGGCGGACTCCTGGAGCAGTACTTC. The whole variable domain, filled in from reference TRBV28 and TRBJ2-7, reads DVKVTQSSRYLVKRTGEKVFLECVQDMDHENMFWYRQDPGLGLRLIYFSYDVKMKEKGDIPEGYSVSREKKERFSLILESASTNQTSMYLCASQGGLLEQYFGPGTRLTVT.